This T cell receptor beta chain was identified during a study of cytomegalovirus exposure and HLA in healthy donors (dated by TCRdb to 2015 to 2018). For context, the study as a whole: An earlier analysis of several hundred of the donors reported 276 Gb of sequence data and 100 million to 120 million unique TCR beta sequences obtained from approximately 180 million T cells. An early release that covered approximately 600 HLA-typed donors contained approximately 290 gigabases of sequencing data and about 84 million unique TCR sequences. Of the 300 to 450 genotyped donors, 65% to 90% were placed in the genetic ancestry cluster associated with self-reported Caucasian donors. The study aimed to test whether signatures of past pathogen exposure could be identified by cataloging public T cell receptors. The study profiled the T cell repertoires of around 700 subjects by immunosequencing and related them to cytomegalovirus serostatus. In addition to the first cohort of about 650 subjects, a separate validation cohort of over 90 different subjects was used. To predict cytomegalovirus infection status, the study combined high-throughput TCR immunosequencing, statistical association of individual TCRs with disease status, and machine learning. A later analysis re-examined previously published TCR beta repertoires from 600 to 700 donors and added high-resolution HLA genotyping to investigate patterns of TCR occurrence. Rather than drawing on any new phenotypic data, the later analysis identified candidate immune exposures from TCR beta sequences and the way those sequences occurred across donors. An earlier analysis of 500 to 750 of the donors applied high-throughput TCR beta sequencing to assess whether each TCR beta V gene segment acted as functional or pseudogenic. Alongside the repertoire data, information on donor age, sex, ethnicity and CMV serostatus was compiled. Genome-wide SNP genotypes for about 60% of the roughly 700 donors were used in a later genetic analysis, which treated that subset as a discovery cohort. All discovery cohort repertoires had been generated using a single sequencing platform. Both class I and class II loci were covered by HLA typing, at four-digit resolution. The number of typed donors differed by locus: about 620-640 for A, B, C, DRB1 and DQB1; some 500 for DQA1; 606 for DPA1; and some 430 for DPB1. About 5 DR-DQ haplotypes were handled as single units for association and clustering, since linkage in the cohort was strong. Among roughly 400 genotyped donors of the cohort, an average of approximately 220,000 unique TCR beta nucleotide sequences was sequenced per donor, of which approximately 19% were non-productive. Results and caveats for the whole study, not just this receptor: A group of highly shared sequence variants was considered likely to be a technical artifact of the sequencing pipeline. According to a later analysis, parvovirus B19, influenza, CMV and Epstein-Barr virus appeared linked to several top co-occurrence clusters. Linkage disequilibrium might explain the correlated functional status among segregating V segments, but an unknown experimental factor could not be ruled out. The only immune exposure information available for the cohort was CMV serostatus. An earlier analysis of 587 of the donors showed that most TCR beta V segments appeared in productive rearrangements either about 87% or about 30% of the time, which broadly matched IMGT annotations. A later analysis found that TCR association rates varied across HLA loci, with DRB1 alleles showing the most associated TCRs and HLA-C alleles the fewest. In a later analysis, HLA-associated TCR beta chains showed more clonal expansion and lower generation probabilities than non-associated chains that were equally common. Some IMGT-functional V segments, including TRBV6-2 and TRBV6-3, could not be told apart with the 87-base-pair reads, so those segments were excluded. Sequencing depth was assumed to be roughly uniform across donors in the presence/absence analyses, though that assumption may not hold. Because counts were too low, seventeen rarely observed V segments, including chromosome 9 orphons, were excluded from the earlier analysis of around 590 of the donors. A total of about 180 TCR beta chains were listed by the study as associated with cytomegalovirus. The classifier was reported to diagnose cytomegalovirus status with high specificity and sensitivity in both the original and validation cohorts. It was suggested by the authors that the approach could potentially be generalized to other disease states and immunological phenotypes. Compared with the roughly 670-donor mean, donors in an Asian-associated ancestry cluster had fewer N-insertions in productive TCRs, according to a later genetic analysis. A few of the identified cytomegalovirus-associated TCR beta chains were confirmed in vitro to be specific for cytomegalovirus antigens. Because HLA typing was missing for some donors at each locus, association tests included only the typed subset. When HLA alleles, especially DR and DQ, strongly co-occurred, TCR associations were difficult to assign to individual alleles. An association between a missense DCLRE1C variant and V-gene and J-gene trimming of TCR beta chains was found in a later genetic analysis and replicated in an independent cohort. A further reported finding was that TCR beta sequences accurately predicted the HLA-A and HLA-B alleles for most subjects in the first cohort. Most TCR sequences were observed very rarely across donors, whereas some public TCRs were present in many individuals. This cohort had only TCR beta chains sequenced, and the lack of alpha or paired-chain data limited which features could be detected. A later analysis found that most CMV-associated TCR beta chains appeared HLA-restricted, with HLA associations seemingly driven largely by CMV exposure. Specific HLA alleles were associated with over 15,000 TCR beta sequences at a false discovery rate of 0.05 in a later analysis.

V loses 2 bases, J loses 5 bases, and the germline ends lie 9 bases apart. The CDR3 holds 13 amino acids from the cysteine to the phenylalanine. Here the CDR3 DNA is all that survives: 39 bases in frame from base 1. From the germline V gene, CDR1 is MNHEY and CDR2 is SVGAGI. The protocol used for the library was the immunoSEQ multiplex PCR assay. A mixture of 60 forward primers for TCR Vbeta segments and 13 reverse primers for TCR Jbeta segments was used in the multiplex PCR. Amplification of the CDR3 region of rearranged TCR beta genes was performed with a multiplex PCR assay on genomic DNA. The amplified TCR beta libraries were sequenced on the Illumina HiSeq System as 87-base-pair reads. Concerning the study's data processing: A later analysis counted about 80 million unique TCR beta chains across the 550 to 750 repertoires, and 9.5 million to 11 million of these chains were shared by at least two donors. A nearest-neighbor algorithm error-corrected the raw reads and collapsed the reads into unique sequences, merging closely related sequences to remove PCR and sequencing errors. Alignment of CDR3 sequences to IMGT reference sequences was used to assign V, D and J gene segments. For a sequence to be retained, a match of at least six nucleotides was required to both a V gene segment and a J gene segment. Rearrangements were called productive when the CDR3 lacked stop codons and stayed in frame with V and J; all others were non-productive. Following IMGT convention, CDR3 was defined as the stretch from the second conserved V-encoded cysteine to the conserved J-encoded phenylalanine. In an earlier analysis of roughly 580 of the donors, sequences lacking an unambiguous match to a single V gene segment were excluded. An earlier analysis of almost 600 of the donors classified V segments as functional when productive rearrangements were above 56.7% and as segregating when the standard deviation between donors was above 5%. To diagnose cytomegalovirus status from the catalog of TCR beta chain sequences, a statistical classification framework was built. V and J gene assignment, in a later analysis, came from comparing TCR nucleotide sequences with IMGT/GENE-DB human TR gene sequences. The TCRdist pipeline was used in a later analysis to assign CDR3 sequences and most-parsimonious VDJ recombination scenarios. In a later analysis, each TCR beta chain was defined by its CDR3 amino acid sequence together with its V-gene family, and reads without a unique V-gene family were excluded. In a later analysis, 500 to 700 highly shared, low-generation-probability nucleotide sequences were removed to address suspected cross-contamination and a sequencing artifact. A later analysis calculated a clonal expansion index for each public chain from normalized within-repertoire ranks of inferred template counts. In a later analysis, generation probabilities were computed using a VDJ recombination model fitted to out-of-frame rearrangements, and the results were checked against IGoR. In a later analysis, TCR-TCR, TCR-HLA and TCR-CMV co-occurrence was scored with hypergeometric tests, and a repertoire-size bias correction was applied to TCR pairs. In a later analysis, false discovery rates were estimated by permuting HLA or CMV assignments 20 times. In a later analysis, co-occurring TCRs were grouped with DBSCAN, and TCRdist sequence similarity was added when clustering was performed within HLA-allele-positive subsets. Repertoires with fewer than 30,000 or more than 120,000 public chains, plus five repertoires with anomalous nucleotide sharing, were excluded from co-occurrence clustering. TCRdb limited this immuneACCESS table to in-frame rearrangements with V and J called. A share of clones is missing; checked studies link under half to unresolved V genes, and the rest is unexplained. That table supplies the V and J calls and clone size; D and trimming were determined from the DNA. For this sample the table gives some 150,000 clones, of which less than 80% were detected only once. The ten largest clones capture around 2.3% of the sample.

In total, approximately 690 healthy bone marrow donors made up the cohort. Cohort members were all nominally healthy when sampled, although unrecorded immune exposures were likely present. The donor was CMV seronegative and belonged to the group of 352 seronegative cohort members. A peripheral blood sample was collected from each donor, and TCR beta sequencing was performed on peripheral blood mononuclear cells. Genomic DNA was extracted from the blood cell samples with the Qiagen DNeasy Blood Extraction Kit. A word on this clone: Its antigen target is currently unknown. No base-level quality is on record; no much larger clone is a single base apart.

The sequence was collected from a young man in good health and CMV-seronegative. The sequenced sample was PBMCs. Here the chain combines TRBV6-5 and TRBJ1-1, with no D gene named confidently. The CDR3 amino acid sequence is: CASSYADWTEAFF. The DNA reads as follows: TGTGCCAGCAGTTACGCGGATTGGACTGAAGCTTTCTTT.